This is a list of T cell receptor beta chains from one sample in a study of a mutant IDH1 vaccine in newly diagnosed glioma. The antigens these receptors bind are not known. Sequencing used immunoSEQ multiplex PCR; TCRdb keeps in-frame clones, though not all of them. The profile covers about 56,000 clones, with about 79% appearing a single time and approximately 5.3% taken by the ten largest. This sample comprised PBMCs, obtained from a glioma patient whose treatment included an IDH1 peptide vaccine. Receptors originate from a man aged 50 to 59 with glioma. The conserved cysteine and the conserved F or W are not part of the CDR3 here. The order of the fields is J gene, D gene, V gene, CDR3 protein. A D gene is named only where the DNA matches it firmly.

TRBJ2-1	NA	TRBV7-2	ASSSATVYNEQF
TRBJ2-1	NA	TRBV30	AWSVEGNEQF
TRBJ2-7	TRBD1	TRBV6-5	ASSYGTGAYEQY
TRBJ2-1	NA	TRBV1	TSSQDISLGGGRSLEF
TRBJ2-4	TRBD2	TRBV30	AWSVGSGGAGVIQY
TRBJ2-3	NA	TRBV29-1	SAVEGIRDTQY
TRBJ1-5	NA	TRBV5-4	ASSLGENQPQH
TRBJ1-1	NA	TRBV19	ASKTGPEAF
TRBJ1-5	NA	TRBV4-1	ASSQADNQPQH
TRBJ2-7	NA	TRBV19	ASSMTPSATYEQY
TRBJ1-3	NA	TRBV5-6	ASSSRRSSSGNTIY
TRBJ2-1	NA	TRBV27	ASSPANNEQF
TRBJ1-2	TRBD1	TRBV29-1	SGKGQGGGYT
TRBJ1-6	NA	TRBV11-1	ASSLRAYNSPLH
TRBJ2-7	NA	TRBV18	ASSPRGLEQY
TRBJ2-5	NA	TRBV30	AWSTGQETQY
TRBJ1-3	NA	TRBV10-3	AISLNSGNTIY
TRBJ2-7	NA	TRBV20-1	SATQLYEQY
TRBJ1-5	NA	TRBV19	ASSRGGENQPQH
TRBJ1-5	TRBD1	TRBV6-1	ASSVSGQNNQPQH
TRBJ2-7	NA	TRBV5-6	ASSLGQGNSYEQY
TRBJ1-2	NA	TRBV18	ASSAPNGIGRNYGYT
TRBJ1-2	NA	TRBV6-6	ASSSLRGLYGYT
TRBJ1-5	NA	TRBV7-9	ASSSRGSNQPQH
TRBJ2-1	NA	TRBV28	ASSGDSGRRNEQF
TRBJ2-2	NA	TRBV2	ASTGVSGTGELF
TRBJ2-1	TRBD1	TRBV7-2	ASSSDRGEYNEQF
TRBJ1-5	NA	TRBV29-1	SVKGTTEGQPQH
TRBJ2-7	NA	TRBV19	ASGAYYEQY
TRBJ2-3	TRBD2	TRBV10-1	ASSGPTSGGSPFTDTQY
TRBJ2-7	TRBD2	TRBV15	ATSRASSGGRYEQY
TRBJ1-2	NA	TRBV30	AWRGAGYGYT
TRBJ2-5	NA	TRBV15	ATSRGRQETQY
TRBJ1-2	NA	TRBV5-6	ASSLSRTSGYT
TRBJ2-1	TRBD2	TRBV5-4	ASSWGRGGNEQF
TRBJ2-2	TRBD2	TRBV30	AWRALAGRNTGELF
TRBJ1-3	NA	TRBV6-1	ASRKAGSGNTIY
TRBJ2-7	NA	TRBV9	ASSVAHSYEQY
TRBJ2-1	TRBD2	TRBV27	ASSTPLAGQF
TRBJ1-5	NA	TRBV19	ASSSDGISGQPQH
TRBJ2-7	NA	TRBV2	ASSVRYEQY
TRBJ2-1	TRBD1	TRBV7-2	ASSSGDRVYNEQF
TRBJ2-3	TRBD2	TRBV30	ASSSGGGQDTQY
TRBJ2-3	NA	TRBV10-1	ASSESISPPTDTQY